Each of the 21 T cell receptor beta chains below was sequenced from the same sample in a study of blood T cell repertoires in COVID-19. Sequencing was performed with immunoSEQ multiplex PCR; in TCRdb, only in-frame clones are kept and a portion is missing. The data hold roughly 350,000 clones, with about 92% observed a single time. Sequences were obtained from PBMCs or T cells enriched from blood (not recorded which). These receptors were taken from a woman in her 30s who had recovered from COVID-19.

The chain carries TRBV27 and TRBJ1-2; 8 positions match TRBD1. The CDR3 sequence is 15 residues long. Per germline, CDR1 MNHEY and CDR2 SMNVEV (reference sequence). The V segment lost 5 bases and the J segment 5 bases; nucleotides outside the gene matches: 10. Here the CDR3 reads CASSLTGAPRYGYTF. CDR3 nucleotide sequence: TGTGCCAGCAGTCTGACAGGGGCCCCGAGATATGGCTACACCTTC.

This clone occurred a few times. CDR3 region: CASIKNLAGNEQFF. Written as DNA, the CDR3 is TGTGCCAGCATCAAAAACCTAGCGGGGAATGAGCAGTTCTTC. J is TRBJ2-1 and V is TRBV6-5, with 9 bases matching TRBD2. Germline V gene data show CDR1 as MNHEY and CDR2 as SVGAGI. The J segment lost 7 bases and the V segment lost 7 bases, leaving 8 bases of the junction unmatched. The CDR3 spans 14 residues.

This chain connects TRBV28 to TRBJ2-3; TRBD2 agrees at 13 bases. This CDR3 is built from 17 residues. Germline trimming cut 6 bases from V and 2 bases from J; bases unmatched to any gene: 8. The germline V gene has CDR1 MDHEN and CDR2 SYDVKM. CDR3 sequence reads: CASRSPGLAGITDTQYF. The DNA of the CDR3 is TGTGCCAGCAGATCTCCGGGACTAGCGGGGATCACAGATACGCAGTATTTT.

This clone was seen a few times. The rearrangement joins TRBV6-2 or TRBV6-3 to TRBJ1-4; D ambiguous. The length of the CDR3 is 12 residues. Germline V gives CDR1 MNHEY, CDR2 SVGEGT. The V end was cut by 6 bases, the J end by 4 bases, with 6 bases between. In DNA, the CDR3 is TGTGCCAGCAGCCGGCATAATGAAAAACTGTTTTTT. Protein: CASSRHNEKLFF.

V gene TRBV18 combines with J gene TRBJ1-6, with unresolved D. Trimming shortened V by 0 bases and J by 9 bases, and 6 bases separated the two germline ends. The germline gives CDR1 KGHSH, CDR2 LQKENI. The CDR3 spans 13 residues. CDR3 loop: CASSPPSGSPLHF. CDR3 nucleotide sequence: TGTGCCAGCTCACCACCCTCGGGTTCACCCCTCCACTTT.

As DNA, the CDR3 is TGTGCCAGCAGCCACCGAAGACGACTAGCGGGAGGGGGGGAGACCCAGTACTTC. Protein: CASSHRRRLAGGGETQYF. This chain links TRBV3-1 (or the pseudogene TRBV3-2) with TRBJ2-5, with 14 positions matching TRBD2. V lost 3 bases and J lost 5; bases outside the gene matches: 11. Germline loops: CDR1 LGHDT, CDR2 YNNKEL (reference sequence). This CDR3 is built from 18 residues.

The chain recombines TRBV6-2 or TRBV6-3 with TRBJ1-5; the D gene is possibly TRBD1 (6 bases). Germline-derived CDR1 and CDR2 are MNHEY and SVGEGT. V was shortened by 6 bases and J by 5 bases, with 23 bases between the two germline ends. This CDR3 is 17 amino acids long. The CDR3 nucleotides are TGTGCCAGCAGCCCCCCCAAAAGGACAGTGTTACATCAGCCCCAGCATTTT. Amino acids: CASSPPKRTVLHQPQHF.

CDR3 sequence reads: CASSFGVSSYNEQFF. Here the CDR3 DNA reads TGTGCCAGCAGCTTCGGGGTTAGCTCCTACAATGAGCAGTTCTTC. The chain recombines TRBV5-6 with TRBJ2-1; weak D call: TRBD2 (5 bases). The germline CDR1 and CDR2 sequences are SGHDT and YYEEEE. The CDR3 consists of 15 residues. The ends were cut back, 2 bases at V and 0 bases at J, with 9 bases in the middle.

This clone occurred once. The genes are TRBV5-1 and TRBJ1-1, with TRBD1 identical over 8 bases. Germline CDR1 and CDR2: SGHRS and YFSETQ. The CDR3 extends over 15 amino acids. After removal of 0 bases from V and 1 base from J, the junction contained 2 bases not matched to a gene. The CDR3 bases are TGCGCCAGCAGCTTGGCCGGGACAGGGAACACTGAAGCTTTCTTT. Translating it yields CASSLAGTGNTEAFF.

The V gene is TRBV4-3, the J gene TRBJ1-4; D may be TRBD1 (6 bases). Trimming took 0 bases from V and 14 from J, leaving 16 bases between them. This CDR3 spans 14 amino acids. CDR1 and CDR2 from the germline V gene are LGHNA and YSLEER. Written as DNA, the CDR3 is TGCGCCAGCAGCCAAGATGGGGAGGGGGTGAAGCTGTTTTTT. Translating it yields CASSQDGEGVKLFF.

The gene calls are TRBV4-1 and TRBJ1-6; D is perhaps TRBD1 (6 bases). The CDR3 covers 15 residues. V dropped 3 bases and J dropped 5 bases, with 11 bases sitting between them. Germline V gene sequence: CDR1 MGHRA, CDR2 YSYEKL. The CDR3 spells CASSHQGNDNSPLHF. Written as DNA, the CDR3 is TGCGCCAGCAGCCATCAGGGGAACGATAATTCACCCCTCCACTTT.

This chain links TRBV18 with TRBJ2-7, with a weak D call TRBD2 (5 bases). Germline-derived CDR1 and CDR2 are KGHSH and LQKENI. This CDR3 has 13 amino acids. Deletions cut 6 bases from V and 5 bases from J, with 14 bases between. The CDR3 DNA follows: TGTGCCAGCTCCCCGCAATTCGGGGACGAGCAGTACTTC. Translating it yields CASSPQFGDEQYF.

The chain joins TRBV4-2 to TRBJ1-5; TRBD1 aligns across 8 bases. V dropped 0 bases and J dropped 5; count of bases not matched to a gene: 9. Germline lookup yields CDR1 LGHNA and CDR2 YNFKEQ. The CDR3 is 17 residues long. CDR3 protein: CASSQEWSGGSYQPQHF. CDR3 DNA sequence: TGTGCCAGCAGCCAAGAATGGTCAGGGGGCTCCTATCAGCCCCAGCATTTT.

This clone was observed a few times. V gene TRBV6-2 or TRBV6-3 combines with J gene TRBJ2-3; 7 nucleotides line up with TRBD1. J gave up 0 bases and V 5 bases, and 5 bases lay outside the gene matches. The CDR3 length is 15 residues. CDR1 MNHEY and CDR2 SVGEGT come from the germline V gene. CDR3 coding DNA: TGTGCCAGCAGTCGCCGGGACAGAAGCACAGATACGCAGTATTTT. Amino acids: CASSRRDRSTDTQYF.

V usage is TRBV7-8 and J usage is TRBJ2-3; perhaps TRBD2 as D (6 bases). The CDR3 covers 14 residues. CDR1 and CDR2 (germline): SGHVS, FQNEAQ. The germline V and J ends were trimmed by 5 bases and 5 bases, with 14 bases remaining between them. The CDR3 coding sequence is TGTGCCAGCAGCCCTCGCCGGGGGAAAGATACGCAGTATTTT. It yields the protein CASSPRRGKDTQYF.

The chain links TRBV12-3 or TRBV12-4 to TRBJ2-1; D is ambiguous. V was shortened by 5 bases and J by 10 bases, with 12 bases between the two germline ends. CDR3 length equals 12 residues. CDR3 nucleotides: TGTGCCAGCAGTCCGGAGCCCCGGGAGCAGTTCTTC. Its translation is CASSPEPREQFF.

V and J are TRBV7-8 and TRBJ2-5; TRBD2 agrees at 7 bases. CDR3 length equals 15 residues. Trimming took 5 bases from V and 7 from J; bases not matched to a gene: 13. CDR1 SGHVS and CDR2 FQNEAQ come from the germline V gene. CDR3 residues: CASSTTAGSGWTQYF. CDR3 coding DNA: TGTGCCAGCAGCACTACAGCGGGGTCGGGTTGGACCCAGTACTTC.

V usage is TRBV7-9 and J usage is TRBJ1-2; TRBD1 agrees at 8 bases. V trimming: 1 base; J trimming: 3 bases; junction bases outside the gene matches: 4. The CDR3 sequence is 15 residues long. Germline-derived CDR1 and CDR2 are SEHNR and FQNEAQ (reference sequence). CDR3 DNA: TGTGCCAGCAGCTTAGTCAGGGGGCAAGACTATGGCTACACCTTC. This gives the protein CASSLVRGQDYGYTF.

J is TRBJ2-2 and V is TRBV5-4; 9 bases fit TRBD2. The germline V gene has CDR1 SGHNT and CDR2 YYREEE (reference sequence). The CDR3 is 16 amino acids. J gave up 5 bases and V 3 bases, and 8 bases lay outside the gene matches. This chain's CDR3 is CASSSNSGSGTGELFF. In nucleotides, the CDR3 is TGTGCCAGCAGCTCAAATAGCGGGAGCGGGACCGGGGAGCTGTTTTTT.

The J gene is TRBJ2-2, the V gene TRBV6-5; D perhaps matches TRBD2 (6 bases). Germline V lookup: CDR1 MNHEY, CDR2 SVGAGI. The ends were cut back, 9 bases at V and 5 bases at J, with 16 bases in the middle. The CDR3 is made up of 14 amino acids. CDR3 DNA: TGTGCCAGTCGGAGGGACGGGAAGACCGGGGAGCTGTTTTTT. Translation: CASRRDGKTGELFF.

The chain uses TRBV6-2 or TRBV6-3 and TRBJ2-5; 9 bases are shared with TRBD2. Germline CDR1 reads MNHEY; CDR2 reads SVGEGT. J gave up 5 bases and V 5 bases, and 15 bases lay outside the gene matches. The CDR3 is 17 amino acids. The CDR3: CASSTPWVAGDRETQYF. The CDR3 DNA reads TGTGCCAGCAGTACTCCCTGGGTAGCGGGAGACCGGGAGACCCAGTACTTC.